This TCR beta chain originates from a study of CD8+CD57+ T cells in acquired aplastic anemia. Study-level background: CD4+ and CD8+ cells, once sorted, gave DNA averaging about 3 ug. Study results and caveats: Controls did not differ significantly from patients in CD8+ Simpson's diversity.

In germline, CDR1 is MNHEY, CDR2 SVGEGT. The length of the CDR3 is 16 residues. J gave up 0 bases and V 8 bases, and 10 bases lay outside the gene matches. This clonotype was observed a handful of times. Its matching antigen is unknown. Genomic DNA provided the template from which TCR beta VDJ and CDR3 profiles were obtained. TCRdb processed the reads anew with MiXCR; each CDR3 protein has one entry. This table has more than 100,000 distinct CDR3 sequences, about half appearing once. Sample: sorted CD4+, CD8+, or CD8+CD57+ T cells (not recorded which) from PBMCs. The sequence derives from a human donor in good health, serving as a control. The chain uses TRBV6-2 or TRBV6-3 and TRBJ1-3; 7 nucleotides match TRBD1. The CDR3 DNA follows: TGTGCCAGCCGAGACAGGGCGGGAAGCTCTGGAAACACCATATATTTT. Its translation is CASRDRAGSSGNTIYF.